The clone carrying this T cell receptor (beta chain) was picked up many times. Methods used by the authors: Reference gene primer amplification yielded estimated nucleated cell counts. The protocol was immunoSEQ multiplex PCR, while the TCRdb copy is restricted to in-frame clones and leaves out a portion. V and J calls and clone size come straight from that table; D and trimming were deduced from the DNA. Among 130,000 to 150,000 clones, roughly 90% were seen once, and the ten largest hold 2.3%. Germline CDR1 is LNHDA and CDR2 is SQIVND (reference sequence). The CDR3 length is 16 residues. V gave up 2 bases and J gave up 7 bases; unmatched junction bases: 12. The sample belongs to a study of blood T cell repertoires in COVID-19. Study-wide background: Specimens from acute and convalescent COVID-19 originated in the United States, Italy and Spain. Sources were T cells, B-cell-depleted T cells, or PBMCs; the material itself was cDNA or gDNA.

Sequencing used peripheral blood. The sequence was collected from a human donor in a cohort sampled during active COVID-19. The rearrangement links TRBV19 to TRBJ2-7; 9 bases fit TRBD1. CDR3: CASSIIFGTGPREQYF. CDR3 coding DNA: TGTGCCAGTAGTATAATTTTCGGGACAGGGCCCCGGGAGCAGTACTTC.